The present T cell receptor (beta chain) was sequenced within a study of siplizumab effects on memory and regulatory T cells. For this clone: Its antigen is currently unknown.

Libraries were prepared by immunoSEQ multiplex PCR; TCRdb keeps only in-frame clonotypes and omits some of them. The sample includes more than 45,000 clones, approximately 95% of them seen just once. The CDR3 spans 14 residues. Per the germline V gene, CDR1 is MNHEY and CDR2 is SMNVEV (reference sequence). V lost 2 bases and J lost 3, with 8 bases in between. Points from the study as a whole: Just a small share of alloreactive clones was traced back to unstimulated subsets. The study found naive T cells seemingly more diverse than memory cells and seemingly major alloresponse contributors. Relative to controls at about 27%, mappable alloreactive CD4+ clones exhibited a mean Treg-derived proportion of approximately 70% with siplizumab. There was no confirmation of the suppressive function of proliferating Tregs from siplizumab cultures.

This chain uses TRBV27 with TRBJ2-1, with D perhaps matching TRBD1 or TRBD2 (5 bases each). The clonotype originates from a human donor in good health. The sequenced sample was CD8+ T cells sorted from blood. The CDR3 coding sequence is TGTGCCAGCAGTTTAGGGGACGGCTACAATGAGCAGTTCTTC. This sequence encodes CASSLGDGYNEQFF.